This record concerns one TCR beta chain sequence. The repertoire was sequenced with immunoSEQ multiplex PCR; TCRdb's copy has only in-frame clones and lacks some. The data show 15,000 to 20,000 clones, 72% seen once. This sample is part of a study of sequential checkpoint blockade in melanoma. Across the whole study: Patients were randomized 1:1 to nivolumab-then-ipilimumab or ipilimumab-then-nivolumab first-line. Maintenance nivolumab came after either treatment sequence.

The treatment: randomized to nivolumab then ipilimumab (arm A) or the reverse (arm B). Patients had received no earlier DNA-damaging chemotherapy. From thawed PBMCs, live CD3+CD8+ cells negative for CD19 and CD56 were sorted. Looked up from germline, CDR1 is SGHAT and CDR2 is FQNNGV. V lost 5 bases, J lost 8 bases, and 21 bases lay in between. The CDR3 consists of 15 residues. This sequence originates from a human donor with melanoma. This specimen consisted of CD8+ T cells sorted from blood (inferred from file names), obtained from a patient given nivolumab and ipilimumab in sequence. The chain employs TRBV11-2 and TRBJ1-2; D may be TRBD1 (5 bases). The CDR3, as DNA: TGTGCCAGCAGCCTAATTCTTTTTTCGGGGGAAGGCTACACCTTC. Amino acids: CASSLILFSGEGYTF.